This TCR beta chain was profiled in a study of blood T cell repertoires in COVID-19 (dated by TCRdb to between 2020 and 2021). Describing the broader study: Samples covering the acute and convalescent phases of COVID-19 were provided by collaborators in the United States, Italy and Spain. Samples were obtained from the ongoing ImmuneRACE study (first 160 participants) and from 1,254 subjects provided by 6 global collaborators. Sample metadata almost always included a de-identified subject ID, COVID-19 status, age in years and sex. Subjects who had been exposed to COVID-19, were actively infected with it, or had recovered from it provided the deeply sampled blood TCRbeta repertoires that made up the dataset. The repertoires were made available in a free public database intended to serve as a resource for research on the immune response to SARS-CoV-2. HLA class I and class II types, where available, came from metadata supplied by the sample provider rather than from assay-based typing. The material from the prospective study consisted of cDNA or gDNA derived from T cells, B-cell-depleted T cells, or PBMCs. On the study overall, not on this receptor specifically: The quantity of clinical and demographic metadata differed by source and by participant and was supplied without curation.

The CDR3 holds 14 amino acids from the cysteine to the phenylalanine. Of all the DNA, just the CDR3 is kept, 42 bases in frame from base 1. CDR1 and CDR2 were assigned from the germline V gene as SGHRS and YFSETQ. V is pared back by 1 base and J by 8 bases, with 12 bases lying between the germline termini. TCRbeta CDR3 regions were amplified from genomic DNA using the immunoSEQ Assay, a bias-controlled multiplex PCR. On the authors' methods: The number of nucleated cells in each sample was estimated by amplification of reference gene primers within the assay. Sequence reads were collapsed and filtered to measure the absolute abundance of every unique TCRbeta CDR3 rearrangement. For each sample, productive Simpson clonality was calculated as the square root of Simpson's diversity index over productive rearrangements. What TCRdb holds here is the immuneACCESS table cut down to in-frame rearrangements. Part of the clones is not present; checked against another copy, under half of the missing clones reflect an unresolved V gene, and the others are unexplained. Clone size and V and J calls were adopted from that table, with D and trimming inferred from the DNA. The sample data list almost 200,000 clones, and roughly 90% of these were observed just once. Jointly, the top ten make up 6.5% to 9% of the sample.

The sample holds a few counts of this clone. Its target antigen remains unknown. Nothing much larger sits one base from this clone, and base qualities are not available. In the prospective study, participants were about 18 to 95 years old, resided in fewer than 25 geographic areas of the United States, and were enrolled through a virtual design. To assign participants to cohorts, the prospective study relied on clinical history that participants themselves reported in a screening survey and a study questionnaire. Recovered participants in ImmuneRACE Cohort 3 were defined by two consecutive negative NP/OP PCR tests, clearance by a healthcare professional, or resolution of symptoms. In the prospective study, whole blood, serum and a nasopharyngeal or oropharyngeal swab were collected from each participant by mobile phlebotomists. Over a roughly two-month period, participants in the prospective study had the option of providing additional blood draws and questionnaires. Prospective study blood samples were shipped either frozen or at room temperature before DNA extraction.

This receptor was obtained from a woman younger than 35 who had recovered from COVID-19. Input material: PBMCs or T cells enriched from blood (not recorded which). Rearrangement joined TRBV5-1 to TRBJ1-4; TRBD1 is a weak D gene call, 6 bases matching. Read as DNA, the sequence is TGCGCCAGCAGCTTGACAGGGAACGTGGAAAAACTGTTTTTT. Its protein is CASSLTGNVEKLFF.